Sequencing of this TCR beta chain was carried out in a study of blood T cell repertoires in COVID-19. Background on the study: COVID-19 samples collected from the United States, Italy and Spain covered acute and convalescent phases. Nucleic acid was either cDNA or gDNA, and it came from T cells, B-cell-depleted T cells, or PBMCs.

Measured with immunoSEQ multiplex PCR; TCRdb has only the in-frame clones, and not every one. This sample carries fewer than 200,000 clones, 83% of them seen once, and the ten largest clones take approximately 4.4%. The cohort comprised adults aged about 18 to 100 years residing in approximately 25 US areas. Participant-given clinical history determined each cohort assignment. Germline assignment: CDR1 MNHNS and CDR2 SASEGT. The length of the CDR3 is 15 residues. V was cut by 3 bases and J by 7 bases, with 15 bases left in between. The TCR originated in a woman between 45 and 65 years old who had recovered from COVID-19. The material sequenced was PBMCs or T cells enriched from blood (not recorded which). The chain has TRBV6-1 and TRBJ1-4; a possible D gene is TRBD1 (5 bases). CDR3 residues: CASSDPGGESEKLFF. CDR3 sequence (DNA): TGTGCCAGCAGTGACCCGGGGGGGGAGAGTGAAAAACTGTTTTTT.